This note documents a single TCR beta chain sequence. This entry is derived from a study of blood T cell repertoires in COVID-19. Study summary: Researchers got acute and convalescent COVID-19 samples from the United States, Italy and Spain. T cells, B-cell-depleted T cells, or PBMCs supplied cDNA or gDNA.

Source study methods: It was from reference gene primer amplification that nucleated cell counts were estimated. Generated by immunoSEQ multiplex PCR, the TCRdb table keeps only in-frame clones and is missing some. Clonal size and the V and J genes are those of that table, whereas D and trimming came from the DNA. The sample has under 85,000 clones; around four fifths are singletons. Trimming stripped 8 bases from V and 4 bases from J, with 15 bases between. The CDR3 contains 13 residues. From germline, CDR1 is SQVTM and CDR2 ANQGSEA. The receptor was isolated from an elderly man with active or convalescent COVID-19. Material for sequencing was peripheral blood. The chain links TRBV29-1 to TRBJ2-1; tentatively, D is TRBD1 (6 bases). This CDR3 is CSTTGNSYNEQFF. For the CDR3, the DNA is TGCAGCACCACAGGGAACTCGTACAATGAGCAGTTCTTC.